Below, 17 T cell receptor beta chains from the same sample are listed, as sequenced in a study of shared clonotypes between healthy human individuals. The repertoire was sequenced with immunoSEQ multiplex PCR; TCRdb's copy has only in-frame clones and lacks some. This sample has 450,000 to 500,000 clones, with 78% found just once. Sequenced: PBMCs. These receptors were taken from a woman between 40 and 50 years old in good health. Some clones in this sample may be carry-over from other donors' samples.

This clone was picked up many times. This sequence joins TRBV11-2 and TRBJ1-2; TRBD1 matches 10 bases. This CDR3 is 12 amino acids long. Germline CDR1 and CDR2: SGHAT and FQNNGV. Unmatched junction bases numbered 2, after V lost 5 bases and J lost 8 bases. In DNA, the CDR3 is TGTGCCAGCAGCCCGGGACAGGGGGGCTACACCTTC. Translated, it gives CASSPGQGGYTF.

This clone was detected only once. V is TRBV19 and J is TRBJ2-3; D remains unclear. Per germline, CDR1 LNHDA and CDR2 SQIVND (reference sequence). This CDR3 has 15 residues. The germline V and J ends were trimmed by 2 bases and 4 bases, with 13 bases remaining between them. The CDR3 nucleotides are TGTGCCAGTAGTATAAGGCAGAAGTGGGCAGATACGCAGTATTTT. It encodes CASSIRQKWADTQYF.

V gene TRBV28 combines with J gene TRBJ2-7, with TRBD2 matching over 8 bases. Germline CDR1 and CDR2: MDHEN and SYDVKM. With V trimmed by 10 bases and J by 2 bases, 10 bases remained unmatched. This CDR3 spans 14 amino acids. The CDR3 loop reads CATRRGVIPYEQYF. The DNA for the CDR3 is TGTGCCACGAGGCGGGGGGTAATCCCCTACGAGCAGTACTTC.

The gene calls are TRBV10-3 and TRBJ1-2; no reliable D call. Trimming shortened V by 6 bases and J by 2 bases, and 10 bases separated the two germline ends. Germline CDR1 and CDR2: ENHRY and SYGVKD. The CDR3 loop spans 13 amino acids. CDR3 nucleotide sequence: TGTGCCATCAGGACCGGAGGGAACTATGGCTACACCTTC. This sequence encodes CAIRTGGNYGYTF.

In regard to this clone: Other DNA sequences in the sample encode the same CDR3. The chain has TRBV18 and TRBJ1-5; TRBD1 aligns across 9 bases. The ends lost 6 bases at V and 7 bases at J; junction bases unmatched: 7. The CDR3 is made up of 14 amino acids. Germline loops: CDR1 KGHSH, CDR2 LQKENI. CDR3 sequence reads: CASSSGQGGQPQHF. The CDR3 DNA reads TGTGCCAGCTCGTCGGGACAGGGAGGACAGCCCCAGCATTTT.

This chain links TRBV7-3 with TRBJ2-1, with 9 positions matching TRBD2. Looked up from germline, CDR1 is SGHTA and CDR2 is FQGTGA. With 0 bases clipped from V and 0 bases from J, the junction kept 15 bases outside the gene matches. The CDR3 has 21 amino acids. CDR3 loop: CASSLTPLGGRVGSSYNEQFF. CDR3 coding DNA: TGTGCCAGCAGCTTAACCCCCTTAGGCGGGAGGGTGGGGAGCTCCTACAATGAGCAGTTCTTC.

The V gene is TRBV28, the J gene TRBJ2-5; 11 bases match TRBD1. Germline V CDR1 and CDR2: MDHEN, SYDVKM. This CDR3 is 16 amino acids long. J gave up 4 bases and V 6 bases, and 10 bases lay outside the gene matches. The CDR3, as DNA: TGTGCCAGCAGACGGGACAGGGGGGACACGGGAGAGACCCAGTACTTC. The encoded protein is CASRRDRGDTGETQYF.

The chain couples TRBV6-1 to TRBJ2-7; 7 bases match TRBD1. This CDR3 has 12 residues. CDR1 and CDR2 (germline): MNHNS, SASEGT. V lost 6 bases and J lost 3; bases outside the gene matches: 2. CDR3 amino acids: CASRDRRYEQYF. DNA for the CDR3: TGTGCCAGCAGGGACAGGCGCTACGAGCAGTACTTC.

The gene calls are TRBV7-2 and TRBJ2-7; 10 bases match TRBD1. Unmatched junction bases numbered 4, after V lost 2 bases and J lost 6 bases. Looked up from germline, CDR1 is SGHTA and CDR2 is FQGNSA. The CDR3 sequence is 14 residues long. The CDR3 nucleotides are TGTGCCAGCAGCTTATCCGGGACAGGGGTCGAGCAGTACTTC. Translation gives CASSLSGTGVEQYF.

This chain joins TRBV6-1 and TRBJ2-7; 7 bases match TRBD1. The CDR3 has 13 amino acids. The germline CDR1 and CDR2 sequences are MNHNS and SASEGT. After removal of 3 bases from V and 7 bases from J, the junction contained 6 bases not matched to a gene. DNA for the CDR3: TGTGCCAGCAGTGAGGACAGGCTGGGGGAGCAGTACTTC. Protein sequence: CASSEDRLGEQYF.

The J gene is TRBJ2-7, the V gene TRBV19; the D gene is possibly TRBD1 (6 bases). The germline V and J ends were trimmed by 3 bases and 4 bases, with 16 bases remaining between them. Per germline, CDR1 LNHDA and CDR2 SQIVND (reference sequence). The CDR3 length is 15 residues. CDR3 bases: TGTGCCAGTAGTATCGCACAAGGACAGTCTTACGAGCAGTACTTC. Amino acid sequence: CASSIAQGQSYEQYF.

The V and J genes are TRBV15 and TRBJ2-3; D might be TRBD2 (5 bases). V was clipped by 10 bases and J by 4 bases, with 15 bases between them. This CDR3 region has 13 residues. Germline CDR1 is LNHNV and CDR2 is YYDKDF (reference sequence). The CDR3 loop reads CAISGVSPDTQYF. Written as DNA, the CDR3 is TGTGCCATCTCCGGGGTCAGTCCAGATACGCAGTATTTT.

The V and J genes are TRBV7-3 and TRBJ2-1; 8 nucleotides match TRBD2. The germline CDR1 and CDR2 sequences are SGHTA and FQGTGA. CDR3 length equals 16 residues. J was trimmed by 7 bases and V by 0 bases; bases with no gene match: 8. The CDR3 sequence is CASSLTGLAERNEQFF. CDR3 coding DNA: TGTGCCAGCAGCTTAACTGGACTAGCCGAACGTAATGAGCAGTTCTTC.

This clone was counted only a few times. The chain recombines TRBV19 with TRBJ2-2; 9 bases match TRBD1. The CDR3 covers 14 residues. The V segment lost 6 bases and the J segment 6 bases; nucleotides outside the gene matches: 5. Germline-derived CDR1 and CDR2 are LNHDA and SQIVND (reference sequence). This CDR3 is CASRETGGAGELFF. CDR3 DNA: TGTGCCAGTAGAGAGACAGGGGGAGCCGGGGAGCTGTTTTTT.

This chain uses TRBV6-5 with TRBJ1-2; a possible D gene is TRBD1 (6 bases). Trimming removed 6 bases from V and 2 bases from J, with 10 bases in between. The CDR3 is 13 amino acids. CDR1 is MNHEY, CDR2 SVGAGI, per germline. The chain's CDR3 is CASRTTGNYGYTF. DNA of the CDR3: TGTGCCAGCAGAACTACAGGGAACTATGGCTACACCTTC.

The chain has TRBV12-5 and TRBJ1-1, with 7 bases fitting TRBD1. Germline V gene sequence: CDR1 LGHNT, CDR2 FRNRAP. The CDR3 loop spans 13 amino acids. Germline trimming cut 5 bases from V and 7 bases from J; bases unmatched to any gene: 7. CDR3 bases: TGTGCTAGTGGTACAGGGGAGTTTGGTGAAGCTTTCTTT. This gives the protein CASGTGEFGEAFF.

The chain recombines TRBV7-9 with TRBJ2-1; D is undetermined. V gave up 3 bases and J gave up 2 bases, with 11 bases separating them. The length of the CDR3 is 15 residues. Germline CDR1 SEHNR, CDR2 FQNEAQ (reference sequence). As DNA, the CDR3 is TGTGCCAGCAGCTTTGGGGATCCAGCCTACAATGAGCAGTTCTTC. It is translated as CASSFGDPAYNEQFF.